This TCR beta chain derives from a study of blood T cells in healthy people across ages. The study, taken as a whole, reports: Calculation of diversity from one million T cells yielded estimates considered to be underestimates. Across the age range, TCR beta diversity per million T cells fell in a roughly linear way.

Of note for this clonotype: Antigen unknown.

This CDR3 spans 14 amino acids. Trimming pared 3 bases from V and 0 bases from J, leaving 8 bases between. A sample-barcoded 5' primer and a J-beta primer mix were used in a second PCR of about 7 to 12 cycles. Researchers report that a template-switch adaptor with 12 random nucleotides tagged each cDNA molecule. All samples gave at least 3 million CDR3-containing paired-end reads. TCRdb reprocessed the 5' RACE reads via MiXCR and lists one record per CDR3 protein. The data contain 1.5 million to 2 million distinct CDR3 sequences, about 30% of them seen just once; the ten biggest clones take up 7.7%. The source material was blood. The TCR was taken from a woman aged 25 to 39 in good health. This chain links TRBV12-3 or TRBV12-4 with TRBJ1-2; D remains ambiguous. The CDR3 protein is CASSFDIANYGYTF. CDR3 DNA sequence: TGTGCCAGCAGTTTTGATATCGCTAACTATGGCTACACCTTC.